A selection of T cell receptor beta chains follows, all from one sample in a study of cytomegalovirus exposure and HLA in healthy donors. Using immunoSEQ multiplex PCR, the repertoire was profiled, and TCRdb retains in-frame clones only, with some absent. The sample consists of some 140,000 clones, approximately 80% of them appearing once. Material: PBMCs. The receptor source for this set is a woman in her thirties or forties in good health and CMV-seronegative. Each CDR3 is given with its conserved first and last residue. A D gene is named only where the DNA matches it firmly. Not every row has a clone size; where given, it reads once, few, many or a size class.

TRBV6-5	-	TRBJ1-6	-	CASSLNSPLHF	TGTGCCAGCAGTTTAAATTCACCCCTCCACTTT
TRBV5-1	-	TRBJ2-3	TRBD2	CASSTGTSGLTDTQYF	TGCGCCAGCAGCACCGGGACTAGCGGATTAACAGATACGCAGTATTTT
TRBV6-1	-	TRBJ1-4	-	CASSEGISTNEKLFF	TGTGCCAGCAGTGAAGGTATATCAACTAATGAAAAACTGTTTTTT
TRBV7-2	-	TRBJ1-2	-	CASSLTAEGYGGDTF	TGTGCCAGCAGCTTAACGGCTGAAGGTTACGGAGGGGACACCTTC
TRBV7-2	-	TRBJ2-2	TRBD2	CASTILAGVGTGELFF	TGTGCCAGCACCATACTAGCGGGAGTCGGCACCGGGGAGCTGTTTTTT
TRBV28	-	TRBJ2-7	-	CASRGAVVIYEQYF	TGTGCCAGCAGGGGGGCGGTGGTGATCTACGAGCAGTACTTC
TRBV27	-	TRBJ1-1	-	CASGRREEAFF	TGTGCCAGCGGCCGACGGGAGGAAGCTTTCTTT
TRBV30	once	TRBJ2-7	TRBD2	CAWALVAGGYEQYF	TGTGCGTGGGCCCTGGTAGCGGGTGGATACGAGCAGTACTTC
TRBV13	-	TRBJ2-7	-	CASSLASGRDEQYF	TGTGCCAGCAGCTTAGCCAGCGGGCGCGACGAGCAGTACTTC
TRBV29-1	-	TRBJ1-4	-	CSVGANNEKLFF	TGCAGCGTTGGAGCCAATAATGAAAAACTGTTTTTT
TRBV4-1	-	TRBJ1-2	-	CASSPQDGEGYTF	TGCGCCAGCAGCCCACAGGATGGGGAAGGCTACACCTTC
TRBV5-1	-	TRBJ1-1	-	CASSLGWGAFASTEAFF	TGCGCCAGCAGCTTGGGGTGGGGCGCCTTCGCCAGCACTGAAGCTTTCTTT
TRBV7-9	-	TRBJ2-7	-	CASSLVFSLDSLQTEQYF	TGTGCCAGCAGCTTAGTTTTCTCTTTGGACAGCCTACAGACGGAGCAGTACTTC
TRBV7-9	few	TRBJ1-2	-	CASSSGEYGYTF	TGTGCCAGCAGCTCCGGTGAATATGGCTACACCTTC
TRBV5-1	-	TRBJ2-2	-	CASSLQGVDTGELFF	TGCGCCAGCAGCTTACAGGGTGTGGACACCGGGGAGCTGTTTTTT
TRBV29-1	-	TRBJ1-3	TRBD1	CSVAGTGGGWDTIYF	TGCAGCGTTGCCGGGACAGGGGGAGGCTGGGACACCATATATTTT
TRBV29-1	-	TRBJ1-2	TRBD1	CSVEWWQGARAYGYTF	TGCAGCGTTGAATGGTGGCAGGGGGCGCGAGCCTATGGCTACACCTTC
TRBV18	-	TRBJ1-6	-	CASSPPQSPLHF	TGTGCCAGCTCACCACCTCAGTCACCCCTCCACTTT
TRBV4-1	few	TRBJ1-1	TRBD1	CASSLNTGQGTTEAFF	TGCGCCAGCAGCCTCAATACCGGACAGGGAACCACTGAAGCTTTCTTT
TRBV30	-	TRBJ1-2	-	CAWSSGNYGYTF	TGTGCCTGGAGTTCGGGGAACTATGGCTACACCTTC
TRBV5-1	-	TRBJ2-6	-	CASSLWGDFSGANVLTF	TGCGCCAGCAGCTTGTGGGGCGACTTCTCTGGGGCCAACGTCCTGACTTTC
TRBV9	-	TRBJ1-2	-	CASSGGLDPGYTF	TGTGCCAGCAGCGGAGGACTCGATCCTGGCTACACCTTC
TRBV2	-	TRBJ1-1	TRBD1	CASASGTANTEAFF	TGTGCCAGCGCCTCCGGGACAGCCAACACTGAAGCTTTCTTT
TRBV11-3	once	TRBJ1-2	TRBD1	CASSHGQGLGYGYTF	TGTGCCAGCAGTCATGGACAGGGGTTGGGCTATGGCTACACCTTC
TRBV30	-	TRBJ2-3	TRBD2	CAWSRGASGMVGDTQYF	TGTGCCTGGAGTCGGGGCGCTAGCGGGATGGTCGGAGATACGCAGTATTTT
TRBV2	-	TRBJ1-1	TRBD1	CASSFLNDRGHTEAFF	TGTGCCAGCAGTTTCCTTAACGACAGGGGGCACACTGAAGCTTTCTTT
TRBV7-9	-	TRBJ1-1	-	CASRPDRSPEAFF	TGTGCCAGCAGACCTGACAGATCCCCTGAAGCTTTCTTT
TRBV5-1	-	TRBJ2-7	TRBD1	CASSSGGQGDDEQYF	TGCGCCAGCAGCTCTGGAGGACAGGGGGACGACGAGCAGTACTTC
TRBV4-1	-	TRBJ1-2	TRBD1	CASSQRSQGQGASYGYTF	TGCGCCAGCAGCCAAAGGTCGCAGGGGCAGGGGGCGAGCTATGGCTACACCTTC
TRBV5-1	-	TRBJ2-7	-	CASSLNFEGNQYF	TGCGCCAGCAGCTTGAATTTCGAGGGCAACCAGTACTTC
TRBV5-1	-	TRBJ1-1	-	CASGLVGHGTRDTEAFF	TGCGCCAGCGGCTTGGTGGGACACGGGACACGGGACACTGAAGCTTTCTTT
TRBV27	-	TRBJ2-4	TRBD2	CASSQQGLAGAKNIQYF	TGTGCCAGCAGTCAACAAGGACTAGCGGGAGCCAAAAACATTCAGTACTTC